This TCR beta chain was sequenced in a study of cytotoxic CD8 clonotypes in ibrutinib-treated CLL. As to this clone: Its target is not known.

Libraries were prepared by immunoSEQ multiplex PCR; TCRdb keeps only in-frame clonotypes and omits some of them. Seen here are about 160,000 clones, under 85% observed once, and the top ten hold 4.6%. Study-wide results and limits: Clonality grew at ibrutinib response; at progression, it decreased back toward baseline.

Germline CDR1 and CDR2: KGHSH and LQKENI. The CDR3 has 16 residues. Trimming took off 0 bases at V and 0 bases at J, with 10 bases between the two ends. This clonotype was sampled from a human donor with chronic lymphocytic leukemia. The genes are TRBV18 and TRBJ2-3; possibly TRBD1 for D (6 bases). The sample here was PBMCs, taken after 24 months of ibrutinib treatment. The CDR3 sequence is CASSPPTGDSTDTQYF. Written as DNA, the CDR3 is TGTGCCAGCTCACCACCGACAGGTGATAGCACAGATACGCAGTATTTT.